The T cell receptor beta chain described here comes from a study of control samples from healthy donors and cancer patients. Method: immunoSEQ multiplex PCR; TCRdb's copy keeps in-frame clones and lacks some. In the table there are 30,000 to 40,000 clones, around 83% of which are singletons. Sequenced sample: PBMCs. The TCR was taken from a woman aged 55-75 years with lung cancer.

The CDR3 loop reads CASMGQGNTEAFF. CDR3 sequence (DNA): TGTGCCAGTATGGGACAGGGGAACACTGAAGCTTTCTTT. V is TRBV19 and J is TRBJ1-1; 9 bases match TRBD1. Trimming took 7 bases from V and 1 from J; bases not matched to a gene: 1. CDR1 and CDR2 (germline): LNHDA, SQIVND (reference sequence). This CDR3 spans 13 amino acids.